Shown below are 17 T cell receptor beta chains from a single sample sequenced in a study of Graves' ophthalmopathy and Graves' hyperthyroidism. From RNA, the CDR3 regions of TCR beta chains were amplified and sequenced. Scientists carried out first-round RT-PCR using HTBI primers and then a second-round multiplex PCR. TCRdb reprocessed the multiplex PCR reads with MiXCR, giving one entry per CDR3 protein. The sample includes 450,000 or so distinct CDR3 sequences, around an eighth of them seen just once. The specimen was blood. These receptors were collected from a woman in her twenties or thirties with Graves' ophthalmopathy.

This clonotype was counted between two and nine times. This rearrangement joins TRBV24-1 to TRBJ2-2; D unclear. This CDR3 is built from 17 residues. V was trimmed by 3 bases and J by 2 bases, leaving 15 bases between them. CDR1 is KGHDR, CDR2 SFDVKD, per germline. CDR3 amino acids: CATSDKSSGFNTGELFF. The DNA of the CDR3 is TGTGCCACCAGTGATAAATCGTCAGGCTTCAACACCGGGGAGCTGTTTTTT.

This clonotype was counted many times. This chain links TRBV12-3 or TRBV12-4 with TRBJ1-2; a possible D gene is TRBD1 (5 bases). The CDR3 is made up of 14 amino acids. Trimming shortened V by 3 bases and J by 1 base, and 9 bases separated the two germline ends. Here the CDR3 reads CASSFRQGNYGYTF. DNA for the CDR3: TGTGCCAGCAGTTTTCGGCAGGGTAACTATGGCTACACCTTC.

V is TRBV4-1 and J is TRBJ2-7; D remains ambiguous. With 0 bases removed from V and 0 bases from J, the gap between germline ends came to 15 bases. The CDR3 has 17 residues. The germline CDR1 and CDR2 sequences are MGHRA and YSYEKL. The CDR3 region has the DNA TGCGCCAGCAGCCAAGAATCCTTCCTCCAAGGCTCCTACGAGCAGTACTTC. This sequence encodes CASSQESFLQGSYEQYF.

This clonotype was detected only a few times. CDR3 region: CASSLAQRGRAGELFF. The CDR3, as DNA: TGTGCCAGCAGCTTAGCCCAGCGGGGTCGCGCCGGGGAGCTGTTTTTT. This chain joins TRBV7-2 and TRBJ2-2; 7 bases match TRBD2. Germline V gene sequence: CDR1 SGHTA, CDR2 FQGNSA. This CDR3 contains 16 residues. With V trimmed by 0 bases and J by 6 bases, 7 bases remained unmatched.

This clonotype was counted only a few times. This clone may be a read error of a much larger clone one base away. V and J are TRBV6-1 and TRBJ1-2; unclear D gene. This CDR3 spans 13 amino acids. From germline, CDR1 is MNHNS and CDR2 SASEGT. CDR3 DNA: TGTGCCAGCTGTGAAGCGCTTCGCTCTGGCTACACCTTC. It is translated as CASCEALRSGYTF.

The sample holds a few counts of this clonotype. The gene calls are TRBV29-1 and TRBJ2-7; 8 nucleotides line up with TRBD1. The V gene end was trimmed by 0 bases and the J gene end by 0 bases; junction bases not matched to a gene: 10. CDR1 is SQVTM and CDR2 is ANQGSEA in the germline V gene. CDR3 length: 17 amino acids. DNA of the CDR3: TGCAGCGTTGAAGATTCAGTCGGACAGGGCCTCTCCTACGAGCAGTACTTC. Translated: CSVEDSVGQGLSYEQYF.

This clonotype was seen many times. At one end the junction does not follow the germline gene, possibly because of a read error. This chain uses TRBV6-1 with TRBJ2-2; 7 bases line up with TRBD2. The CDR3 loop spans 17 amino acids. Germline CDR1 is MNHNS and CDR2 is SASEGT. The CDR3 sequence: CASSQAGTTANTGELFF. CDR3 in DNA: TGTGCCAGCAGTCAAGCCGGGACTACCGCGAACACCGGGGAGCTGTTTTTT.

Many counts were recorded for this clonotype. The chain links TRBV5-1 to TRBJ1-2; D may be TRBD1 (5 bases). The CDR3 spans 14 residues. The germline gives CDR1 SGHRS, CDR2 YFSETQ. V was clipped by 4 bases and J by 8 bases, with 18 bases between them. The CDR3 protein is CASSVGTYHEGYTF. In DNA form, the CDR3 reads TGCGCCAGCAGCGTCGGGACGTACCATGAAGGCTACACCTTC. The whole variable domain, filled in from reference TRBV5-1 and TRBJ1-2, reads KAGVTQTPRYLIKTRGQQVTLSCSPISGHRSVSWYQQTPGQGLQFLFEYFSETQRNKGNFPGRFSGRQFSNSRSEMNVSTLELGDSALYLCASSVGTYHEGYTFGSGTRLTVV.

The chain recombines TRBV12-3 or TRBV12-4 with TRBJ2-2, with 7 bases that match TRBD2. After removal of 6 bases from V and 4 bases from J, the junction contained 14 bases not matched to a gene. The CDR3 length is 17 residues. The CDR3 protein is CASSLAVDSGSTGELFF. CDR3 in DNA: TGTGCCAGCAGCTTGGCCGTGGATAGCGGGTCCACCGGGGAGCTGTTTTTT.

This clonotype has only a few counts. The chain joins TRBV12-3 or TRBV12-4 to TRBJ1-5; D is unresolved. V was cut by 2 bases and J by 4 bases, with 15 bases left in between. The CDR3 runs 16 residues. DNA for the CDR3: TGTGCCAGCAGTTTAATGCCGCCAGGAAATAATCAGCCCCAGCATTTT. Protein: CASSLMPPGNNQPQHF.

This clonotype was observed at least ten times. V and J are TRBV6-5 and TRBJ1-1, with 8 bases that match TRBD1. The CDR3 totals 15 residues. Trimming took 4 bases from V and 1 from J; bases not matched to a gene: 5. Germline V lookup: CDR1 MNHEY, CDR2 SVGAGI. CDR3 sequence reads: CASSSGQGGNTEAFF. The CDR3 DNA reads TGTGCCAGCAGTTCAGGACAGGGTGGGAACACTGAAGCTTTCTTT.

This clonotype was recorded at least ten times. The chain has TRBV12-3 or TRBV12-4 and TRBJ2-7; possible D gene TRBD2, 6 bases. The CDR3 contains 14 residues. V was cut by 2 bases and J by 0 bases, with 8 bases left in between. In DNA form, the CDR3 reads TGTGCCAGCAGTTTAATGGACTACTCCTACGAGCAGTACTTC. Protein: CASSLMDYSYEQYF.

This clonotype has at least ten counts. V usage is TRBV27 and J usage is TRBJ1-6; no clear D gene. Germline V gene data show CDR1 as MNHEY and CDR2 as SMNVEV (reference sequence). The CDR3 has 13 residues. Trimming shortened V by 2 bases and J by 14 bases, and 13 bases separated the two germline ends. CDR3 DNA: TGTGCCAGCAGTTTAGAGGTCCGGGGTACCCTCCACTTT. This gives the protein CASSLEVRGTLHF.

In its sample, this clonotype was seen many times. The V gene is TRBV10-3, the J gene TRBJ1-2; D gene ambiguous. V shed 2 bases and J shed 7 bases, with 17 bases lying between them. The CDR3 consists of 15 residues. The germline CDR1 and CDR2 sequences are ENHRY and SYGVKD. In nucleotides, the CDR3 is TGTGCCATCAGTGAGCAGACATGGGAGGGTCGTGGCTACACCTTC. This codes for CAISEQTWEGRGYTF.

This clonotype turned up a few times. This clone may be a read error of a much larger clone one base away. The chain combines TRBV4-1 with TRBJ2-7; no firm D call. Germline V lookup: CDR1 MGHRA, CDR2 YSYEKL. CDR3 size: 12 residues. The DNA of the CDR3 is TGCGCCAGCAGCCAAGGCCCTTTTCCGCAGTGCTTC. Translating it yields CASSQGPFPQCF.

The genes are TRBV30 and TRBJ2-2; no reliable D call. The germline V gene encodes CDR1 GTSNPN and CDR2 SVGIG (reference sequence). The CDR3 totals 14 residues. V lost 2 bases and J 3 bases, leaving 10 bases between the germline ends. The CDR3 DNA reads TGTGCCTGGAGTAGTCAACCTGACACCGGGGAGCTGTTTTTT. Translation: CAWSSQPDTGELFF.

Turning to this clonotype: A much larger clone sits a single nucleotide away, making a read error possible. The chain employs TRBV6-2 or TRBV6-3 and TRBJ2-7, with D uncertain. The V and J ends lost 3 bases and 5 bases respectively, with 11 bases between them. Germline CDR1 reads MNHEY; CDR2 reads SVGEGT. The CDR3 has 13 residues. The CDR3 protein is CASSYVGDHEQYF. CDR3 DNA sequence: TGTGCCAGCAGTTATGTCGGTGATCACGAGCAGTACTTC.